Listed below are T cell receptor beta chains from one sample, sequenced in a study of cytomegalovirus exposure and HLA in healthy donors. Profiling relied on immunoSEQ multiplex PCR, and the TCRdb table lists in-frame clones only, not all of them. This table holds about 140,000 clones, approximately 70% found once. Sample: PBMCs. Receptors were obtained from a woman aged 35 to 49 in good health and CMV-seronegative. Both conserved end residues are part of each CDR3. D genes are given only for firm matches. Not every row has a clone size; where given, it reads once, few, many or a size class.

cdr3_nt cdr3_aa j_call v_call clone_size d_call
TGTGCCAGCAGCGTAGGGGACAGAAATTCACCCCTCCACTTT CASSVGDRNSPLHF TRBJ1-6 TRBV9 NA TRBD1
TGTGCCAGCAGCCTCTTCGTGGCGGGGTGGACTGAAGCTTTCTTT CASSLFVAGWTEAFF TRBJ1-1 TRBV28 NA NA
TGTGCCAGTGGACAGGCAAATAATTCACCCCTCCACTTT CASGQANNSPLHF TRBJ1-6 TRBV19 NA TRBD1
TGTGCCAGCAGATCCAAGGGGTGGGACACTGAAGCTTTCTTT CASRSKGWDTEAFF TRBJ1-1 TRBV7-2 NA NA
TGCGCCAGCAGCTTAACAGGGAAGGCGGAGACCCAGTACTTC CASSLTGKAETQYF TRBJ2-5 TRBV5-1 NA NA
TGTGCCAGCAGCCAAGGAGAGGTTACGCGGGGGCCGGGAGATGAGCAGTTCTTC CASSQGEVTRGPGDEQFF TRBJ2-1 TRBV4-2 NA NA
TGTGCCAGCAGCTTGGCCAGGGATTCACCCCTCCACTTT CASSLARDSPLHF TRBJ1-6 TRBV5-4 once NA
TGTGCCAGCAGTTACTCGGGACAGGGCAATGAAAAACTGTTTTTT CASSYSGQGNEKLFF TRBJ1-4 TRBV6-6 NA TRBD1
TGTGCCAGCAGTACACCGGGACAGGGTTACTATGGCTACACCTTC CASSTPGQGYYGYTF TRBJ1-2 TRBV28 NA TRBD1
TGTGCCAGCAGTGACAGGGTTGGAAATCAGCCCCAGCATTTT CASSDRVGNQPQHF TRBJ1-5 TRBV6-1 NA NA
TGCGCCAGCATGGAAGGGGAGAACACTGAAGCTTTCTTT CASMEGENTEAFF TRBJ1-1 TRBV5-1 NA NA
TGCGCCAGCAGCCAAGACACTAGCGGGGGGGAGCTGTTTTTT CASSQDTSGGELFF TRBJ2-2 TRBV4-3 few TRBD2